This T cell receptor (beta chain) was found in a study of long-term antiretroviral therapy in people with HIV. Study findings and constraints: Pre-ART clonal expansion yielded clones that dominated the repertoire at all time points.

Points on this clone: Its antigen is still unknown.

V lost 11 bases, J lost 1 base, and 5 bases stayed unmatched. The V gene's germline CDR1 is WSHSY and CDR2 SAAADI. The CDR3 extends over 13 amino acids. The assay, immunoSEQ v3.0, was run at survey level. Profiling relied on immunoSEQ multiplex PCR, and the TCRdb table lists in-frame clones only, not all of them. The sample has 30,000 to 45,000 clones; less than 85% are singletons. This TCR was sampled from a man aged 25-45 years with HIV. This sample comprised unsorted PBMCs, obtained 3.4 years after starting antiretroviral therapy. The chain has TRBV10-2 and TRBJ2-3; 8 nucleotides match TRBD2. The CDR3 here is CASTGGRTDTQYF. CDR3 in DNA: TGCGCCTCCACGGGAGGGCGCACAGATACGCAGTATTTT.